Below, 6 T cell receptor beta chains from the same sample are listed, as sequenced in a study of spatial heterogeneity in lung cancer. Whole-study results and caveats: One measure, the expanded intratumoral alpha and beta TCR count, tracked tumor mutation counts.

Antigens of these TCRs are unknown. Time point: sample taken at primary tumor resection. TCRdb analysed the 5' RACE reads with MiXCR anew, one entry per CDR3 protein. The data contain roughly 2,600 distinct CDR3 sequences, 10% to 13% of them singletons. The sequencing here drew on lung tumor tissue, taken at surgery. These receptors came from a male donor with early-stage non-small cell lung cancer.

This clonotype is judged medium-sized. Within a library made for alpha chains, this beta chain is off target, and its count is uninformative. The V gene is TRBV5-4, the J gene TRBJ1-1; TRBD1 matches 7 bases. The CDR3 sequence is 14 residues long. Looked up from germline, CDR1 is SGHNT and CDR2 is YYREEE (reference sequence). With 5 bases clipped from V and 4 bases from J, the junction kept 8 bases outside the gene matches. CDR3 loop: CASRRQGAGTEAFF. Written as DNA, the CDR3 is TGTGCCAGCAGGCGACAGGGAGCGGGCACTGAAGCTTTCTTT. Combining the CDR3 with reference TRBV5-4 and TRBJ1-1 gives the whole variable domain ETGVTQSPTHLIKTRGQQVTLRCSSQSGHNTVSWYQQALGQGPQFIFQYYREEENGRGNFPPRFSGLQFPNYSSELNVNALELDDSALYLCASRRQGAGTEAFFGQGTRLTVV.

By share of the sample, this clonotype is medium-sized. This beta chain is an off-target read within a library intended for alpha chains, so its frequency means little. The genes are TRBV5-4 and TRBJ2-3, with 8 nucleotides matching TRBD2. With V trimmed by 0 bases and J by 2 bases, 8 bases remained unmatched. Germline V gives CDR1 SGHNT, CDR2 YYREEE (reference sequence). This CDR3 spans 17 amino acids. CDR3 sequence (DNA): TGTGCCAGCAGCTTGGTCATGTCTAGCGGGTACACAGATACGCAGTATTTT. Translating gives CASSLVMSSGYTDTQYF.

By sample share, this clonotype is medium-sized. Because this beta chain is a stray read in a library intended to capture alpha chains, its abundance should not be given much weight. The V call is TRBV6-5, the J call TRBJ2-7, with 8 bases matching TRBD1. The CDR3 covers 15 residues. Germline V gene data show CDR1 as MNHEY and CDR2 as SVGAGI. V shed 6 bases and J 4 bases; nucleotides not matched to a gene: 11. The CDR3 spells CASSRNEQGVYEQYF. The CDR3 DNA follows: TGTGCCAGCAGCCGTAACGAACAGGGGGTGTACGAGCAGTACTTC.

Judged by abundance, this clonotype is medium-sized. This beta chain represents an off-target read in a library built for alpha chains; its size is of limited meaning. The rearrangement joins TRBV12-5 to TRBJ2-7; D possibly corresponds to TRBD1 (5 bases). V dropped 7 bases and J dropped 2 bases, with 15 bases sitting between them. The CDR3 extends over 14 amino acids. Per the germline V gene, CDR1 is LGHNT and CDR2 is FRNRAP. Here the CDR3 DNA reads TGTGCTAGTGCCATCGACAGCCCGGCCTACGAGCAGTACTTC. This codes for CASAIDSPAYEQYF.

Remarks on this clonotype: Since the library was made to target alpha chains, this beta chain is a stray read and its abundance is not meaningful. J is TRBJ1-5 and V is TRBV19, with TRBD1 matching over 9 bases. Per the germline V gene, CDR1 is LNHDA and CDR2 is SQIVND (reference sequence). The CDR3 has 13 amino acids. V was clipped by 9 bases and J by 7 bases; unmatched bases: 7. The CDR3 DNA follows: TGTGCCAGCCAGACAGGGGGTCAACAGCCCCAGCATTTT. This gives the protein CASQTGGQQPQHF.

Relative to its sample, this clonotype is hyperexpanded. This beta chain lies outside the target of a library built for alpha chains; its clone size means little. The chain couples TRBV6-5 to TRBJ2-2; D uncertain. V gave up 2 bases and J gave up 4 bases, with 8 bases separating them. From germline, CDR1 is MNHEY and CDR2 SVGAGI. CDR3 length: 14 amino acids. As DNA, the CDR3 is TGTGCCAGCAGTTACGATTCGGGCACCGGGGAGCTGTTTTTT. This sequence encodes CASSYDSGTGELFF.